One and the same sample provided the 30 T cell receptor beta chains below, sequenced in a study of identical twins. TCRdb itself ran the 5' RACE reads through MiXCR, one entry per CDR3 protein. The sample has roughly 1.6 million distinct CDR3 sequences; less than 40% are singletons. The sample consisted of cord blood. The receptors originated from a newborn girl in good health.

The chain has TRBV4-2 and TRBJ1-1; D perhaps matches TRBD1 (5 bases). Germline CDR1 and CDR2: LGHNA and YNFKEQ. The CDR3 covers 16 residues. The V and J ends lost 0 bases and 1 base respectively, with 12 bases between them. In DNA, the CDR3 is TGTGCCAGCAGCCAAGATGGGCAGGGCTCGAACACTGAAGCTTTCTTT. Its protein is CASSQDGQGSNTEAFF.

This clonotype was counted between two and nine times. The V call is TRBV2, the J call TRBJ1-6; no definite D call. V lost 6 bases and J 7 bases, leaving 4 bases between the germline ends. The germline V gene encodes CDR1 SNHLY and CDR2 FYNNEI. This CDR3 is built from 11 residues. The CDR3 spells CASRENSPLHF. CDR3 sequence (DNA): TGTGCCAGCAGGGAGAATTCACCCCTCCACTTT. The complete variable domain, with remaining parts taken from reference TRBV2 and TRBJ1-6, reads EPEVTQTPSHQVTQMGQEVILRCVPISNHLYFYWYRQILGQKVEFLVSFYNNEISEKSEIFDDQFSVERPDGSNFTLKIRSTKLEDSAMYFCASRENSPLHFGNGTRLTVT.

This clonotype has more than one count but fewer than ten. V gene TRBV27 combines with J gene TRBJ2-7; D remains unclear. Trimming left V 7 bases short and J 7 bases short, with 17 bases between. The V gene's germline CDR1 is MNHEY and CDR2 SMNVEV (reference sequence). This CDR3 spans 13 amino acids. The CDR3 region has the DNA TGTGCCAGCACCAATGCACCGAACAATGAGCAGTACTTC. The encoded protein is CASTNAPNNEQYF.

The V gene is TRBV20-1, the J gene TRBJ2-5; the match to TRBD2 covers 10 bases. There are 15 residues in the CDR3. The V gene's germline CDR1 is DFQATT and CDR2 SNEGSKA (reference sequence). V was pared by 1 base and J by 5 bases, with 7 bases of the junction left unmatched. This CDR3 reads CSARARGLALETQYF. CDR3 in DNA: TGCAGTGCTAGAGCTCGGGGACTAGCGTTGGAGACCCAGTACTTC.

The chain couples TRBV27 to TRBJ1-2; D unclear. The germline V gene has CDR1 MNHEY and CDR2 SMNVEV (reference sequence). The CDR3 sequence is 14 residues long. V was pared by 3 bases and J by 5 bases, with 13 bases between. CDR3 coding DNA: TGTGCCAGCAGTTTTAAGGGCAAAGGATATGGCTACACCTTC. This gives the protein CASSFKGKGYGYTF.

The J gene is TRBJ2-1, the V gene TRBV20-1; the D is unclear. Germline CDR1 and CDR2: DFQATT and SNEGSKA (reference sequence). CDR3 length: 12 amino acids. Trimming left V 0 bases short and J 8 bases short, with 8 bases between. The DNA of the CDR3 is TGCAGTGCTAGAGAACAGCTCGATGAGCAGTTCTTC. This encodes CSAREQLDEQFF.

The J gene is TRBJ1-1, the V gene TRBV11-2, with D tentatively TRBD1 (6 bases). Trimming stripped 5 bases from V and 5 bases from J, with 12 bases between. The germline CDR1 and CDR2 sequences are SGHAT and FQNNGV. The CDR3 is 13 residues long. CDR3 sequence (DNA): TGTGCCAGCAGCCAGTTAGGGGGGACTGAAGCTTTCTTT. It is translated as CASSQLGGTEAFF.

This clonotype has a handful of counts. The chain uses TRBV6-2 or TRBV6-3 and TRBJ1-4; 11 positions agree with TRBD1. Germline assignment: CDR1 MNHEY and CDR2 SVGEGT. The ends lost 6 bases at V and 8 bases at J; junction bases unmatched: 14. The CDR3 consists of 17 residues. Here the CDR3 reads CASSPGQGAPSREKLFF. Here the CDR3 DNA reads TGTGCCAGCAGCCCCGGACAGGGGGCTCCGTCTCGGGAAAAACTGTTTTTT.

This clonotype was seen a handful of times. CDR3 sequence reads: CASSLVADNSPLHF. The CDR3 DNA is TGTGCCAGCAGCTTAGTGGCCGACAATTCACCCCTCCACTTT. This sequence joins TRBV7-2 and TRBJ1-6, with D unresolved. The CDR3 is 14 residues long. Trimming took off 1 base at V and 7 bases at J, with 8 bases between the two ends. Germline CDR1 is SGHTA and CDR2 is FQGNSA.

A note on this clonotype: A junction boundary mismatches the germline segment, possibly from a read error. The rearrangement uses TRBV19 and TRBJ1-5, with D maybe TRBD1 (5 bases). The CDR3 runs 12 residues. Germline lookup yields CDR1 LNHDA and CDR2 SQIVND (reference sequence). The CDR3 DNA is TGTGCCTGTAGTTCCCCAGGGCAGCCCCAGCATTTT. Residues: CACSSPGQPQHF.

V usage is TRBV5-1 and J usage is TRBJ2-1; TRBD2 agrees at 12 bases. V was pared by 2 bases and J by 3 bases, with 9 bases of the junction left unmatched. Germline V gene data show CDR1 as SGHRS and CDR2 as YFSETQ. The CDR3 contains 18 residues. The CDR3 DNA reads TGCGCCAGCAGCTTATCGACTAGCGGGAGATCCCTCTACAATGAGCAGTTCTTC. Encoded protein: CASSLSTSGRSLYNEQFF.

The V gene is TRBV5-4, the J gene TRBJ1-1; possible D gene TRBD1, 5 bases. The V gene lost 4 bases and the J gene lost 5 bases, with 15 bases spanning the gap. CDR1 and CDR2 (germline): SGHNT, YYREEE (reference sequence). CDR3 length: 14 amino acids. CDR3: CASSQPGIRTEAFF. The DNA for the CDR3 is TGTGCCAGCAGCCAACCAGGGATTCGGACTGAAGCTTTCTTT.

This clonotype was observed at least ten times. The chain carries TRBV7-7 and TRBJ2-3; possible D gene TRBD2, 6 bases. The V gene's germline CDR1 is SSHAT and CDR2 FNYEAQ (reference sequence). V shed 4 bases and J shed 0 bases, with 11 bases lying between them. The CDR3 runs 15 residues. The DNA for the CDR3 is TGTGCCAGCAGCTCCCGGGGGAGAAGCACAGATACGCAGTATTTT. Its translation is CASSSRGRSTDTQYF.

The V call is TRBV29-1, the J call TRBJ2-1; TRBD1 might be the D (6 bases). The CDR3 is 14 amino acids. Between the trimmed V and J ends, which lost 8 bases and 4 bases, there was a span of 18 bases. Per germline, CDR1 SQVTM and CDR2 ANQGSEA. The CDR3 DNA reads TGCAGCACCTCCGGACAGAACACTTACAATGAGCAGTTCTTC. Amino acid sequence: CSTSGQNTYNEQFF.

This clonotype was seen a few times. The V call is TRBV2, the J call TRBJ1-6; 10 bases line up with TRBD1. The CDR3 extends over 15 amino acids. Germline CDR1 and CDR2: SNHLY and FYNNEI. Losses at the gene ends were 6 bases for V and 3 bases for J; bases not matched to a gene: 2. The CDR3 loop reads CASRRDRGYNSPLHF. CDR3 bases: TGTGCCAGCAGGCGGGACAGGGGCTATAATTCACCCCTCCACTTT. Complete variable domain (other parts from reference TRBV2 and TRBJ1-6): EPEVTQTPSHQVTQMGQEVILRCVPISNHLYFYWYRQILGQKVEFLVSFYNNEISEKSEIFDDQFSVERPDGSNFTLKIRSTKLEDSAMYFCASRRDRGYNSPLHFGNGTRLTVT.

V and J are TRBV5-6 and TRBJ2-1; maybe TRBD1 (6 bases). The J call is uncertain, as TRBJ2-7 better fits the DNA end. The CDR3 has 15 amino acids. The V gene's germline CDR1 is SGHDT and CDR2 YYEEEE. In DNA form, the CDR3 reads TGTGCCAGCAGCCCGGGACAAGAGGGGACCTACGAGCAGTACTTC. This sequence encodes CASSPGQEGTYEQYF.

The gene calls are TRBV6-2 or TRBV6-3 and TRBJ2-3; unclear D gene. Germline-derived CDR1 and CDR2 are MNHEY and SVGEGT. V lost 0 bases to trimming and J lost 8 bases, with 18 bases between them. The CDR3 length is 16 residues. Here the CDR3 DNA reads TGTGCCAGCAGTTACTCTATGGACCTTTCGGTAGCTACGCAGTATTTT. Amino acids: CASSYSMDLSVATQYF.

The CDR3 region has the DNA TGTGCCAGCAGTCCCCCGAGGTCTAGCACAGATACGCAGTATTTT. It encodes CASSPPRSSTDTQYF. V and J are TRBV27 and TRBJ2-3, with no clear D. Trimming removed 5 bases from V and 0 bases from J, with 12 bases in between. Germline values: CDR1 MNHEY, CDR2 SMNVEV (reference sequence). This CDR3 has 15 residues.

This chain joins TRBV27 and TRBJ2-1; D unclear. Germline V gene lookup returns CDR1 MNHEY and CDR2 SMNVEV (reference sequence). V dropped 2 bases and J dropped 8 bases, with 13 bases sitting between them. The CDR3 totals 14 residues. CDR3 region: CASSLTRPRDEQFF. CDR3 sequence (DNA): TGTGCCAGCAGTTTAACCCGGCCTCGGGATGAGCAGTTCTTC.

This chain uses TRBV7-9 with TRBJ2-3, with TRBD2 matching 11 bases. J was trimmed by 6 bases and V by 5 bases; bases with no gene match: 4. Germline-derived CDR1 and CDR2 are SEHNR and FQNEAQ (reference sequence). CDR3 length: 14 amino acids. CDR3 residues: CASSRVAGGDTQYF. Written as DNA, the CDR3 is TGTGCCAGCAGCAGAGTAGCGGGAGGGGATACGCAGTATTTT.

V and J are TRBV6-1 and TRBJ1-2, with D perhaps TRBD1 (5 bases). Trimming shortened V by 2 bases and J by 7 bases, and 14 bases separated the two germline ends. The germline CDR1 and CDR2 sequences are MNHNS and SASEGT. The CDR3 totals 14 residues. For the CDR3, the DNA is TGTGCCAGCAGTGAAAAACTTGGAAGGGGTGGCTACACCTTC. Translation: CASSEKLGRGGYTF.

The sample holds many counts of this clonotype. This rearrangement joins TRBV6-5 to TRBJ1-2; D perhaps matches TRBD1 (6 bases). CDR3 length: 14 amino acids. Germline CDR1 is MNHEY and CDR2 is SVGAGI. Trimming stripped 5 bases from V and 1 base from J, with 11 bases between. CDR3 DNA: TGTGCCAGCAGTCCTGACAGGCTTAACTATGGCTACACCTTC. Amino acid sequence: CASSPDRLNYGYTF.

This clonotype occurred a few times. V gene TRBV28 combines with J gene TRBJ2-7, with TRBD2 as a possible D gene (6 bases). CDR3 length: 15 residues. In germline, CDR1 is MDHEN, CDR2 SYDVKM. The V end was cut by 5 bases, the J end by 5 bases, with 19 bases between. CDR3 amino acids: CASSPPSLAWNEQYF. The CDR3 DNA is TGTGCCAGCAGTCCGCCGAGCCTAGCGTGGAACGAGCAGTACTTC. Together with reference TRBV28 and TRBJ2-7, the CDR3 gives the full variable domain: DVKVTQSSRYLVKRTGEKVFLECVQDMDHENMFWYRQDPGLGLRLIYFSYDVKMKEKGDIPEGYSVSREKKERFSLILESASTNQTSMYLCASSPPSLAWNEQYFGPGTRLTVT.

This clonotype was counted between two and nine times. The V call is TRBV5-1, the J call TRBJ2-1, with D perhaps TRBD2 (6 bases). Germline V gene sequence: CDR1 SGHRS, CDR2 YFSETQ. The CDR3 has 17 residues. The germline V and J ends were trimmed by 0 bases and 0 bases, with 13 bases remaining between them. The CDR3 spells CASSLGLGSSSYNEQFF. For the CDR3, the DNA is TGCGCCAGCAGCTTGGGACTAGGCTCCAGCTCCTACAATGAGCAGTTCTTC.

In this sample, this clonotype turned up a few times. V is TRBV7-2 and J is TRBJ1-5; D call uncertain. CDR1 is SGHTA, CDR2 FQGNSA, per germline. The V and J ends lost 1 base and 0 bases respectively, with 10 bases between them. The CDR3 consists of 16 residues. The chain's CDR3 is CASSLGGIYSNQPQHF. The CDR3 DNA is TGTGCCAGCAGCTTAGGGGGTATATATAGCAATCAGCCCCAGCATTTT.

The gene calls are TRBV12-3 or TRBV12-4 and TRBJ2-5, with D maybe TRBD2 (6 bases). Between the trimmed V and J ends, which lost 6 bases and 7 bases, there was a span of 18 bases. The CDR3 loop spans 14 amino acids. The CDR3 DNA is TGTGCCAGCAGCCCCAGGGCGGGGCTGACGACCCAGTACTTC. This codes for CASSPRAGLTTQYF.

This clonotype was seen a handful of times. The genes are TRBV12-3 or TRBV12-4 and TRBJ2-3; 14 bases line up with TRBD2. J lost 5 bases, V lost 6 bases, and 10 bases had no gene match. The length of the CDR3 is 17 residues. The CDR3, as DNA: TGTGCCAGCAGAACTGGGACTAGCGGGAGAGCCGGAGATACGCAGTATTTT. It yields the protein CASRTGTSGRAGDTQYF.

V is TRBV28 and J is TRBJ2-5; TRBD2 might be the D (5 bases). Germline V gene data show CDR1 as MDHEN and CDR2 as SYDVKM. The germline V and J ends were trimmed by 2 bases and 2 bases, with 9 bases remaining between them. The CDR3 sequence is 14 residues long. CDR3 residues: CASSLGPGQETQYF. Written as DNA, the CDR3 is TGTGCCAGCAGTTTAGGACCGGGGCAAGAGACCCAGTACTTC.

The rearrangement joins TRBV20-1 to TRBJ2-7; 11 positions agree with TRBD1. This CDR3 region has 17 residues. Germline-derived CDR1 and CDR2 are DFQATT and SNEGSKA (reference sequence). V trimming: 1 base; J trimming: 3 bases; junction bases outside the gene matches: 11. The CDR3 spells CSARGRTGGASLYEQYF. CDR3 DNA: TGCAGTGCTAGAGGAAGGACAGGGGGCGCGTCTCTCTACGAGCAGTACTTC.

The V and J genes are TRBV7-9 and TRBJ2-3, with D tentatively TRBD1 or TRBD2 (5 bases each). The CDR3 has 17 amino acids. V was shortened by 6 bases and J by 2 bases, with 21 bases between the two germline ends. CDR1 is SEHNR and CDR2 is FQNEAQ in the germline V gene (reference sequence). The DNA for the CDR3 is TGTGCCAGCAGACCTAATCTTGGGGGTCAGATCACAGATACGCAGTATTTT. The encoded protein is CASRPNLGGQITDTQYF.